The 21 T cell receptor beta chains below all came from one sample that was sequenced in a study of CD8 T cells in Susac syndrome. An input of about 0.5 to 1 ug of RNA was subjected to reverse transcription using random hexamers. TCRdb re-called the immunoSEQ multiplex PCR reads through MiXCR, storing one row per CDR3 protein. The table includes approximately 110,000 distinct CDR3 sequences, approximately 93% detected once. The sample comprised CD8+ T cells from PBMCs. The receptor source for this set is a human donor with multiple sclerosis.

V is TRBV19 and J is TRBJ1-2; D gene ambiguous. The V and J ends lost 4 bases and 0 bases respectively, with 6 bases between them. Germline lookup yields CDR1 LNHDA and CDR2 SQIVND (reference sequence). This CDR3 has 13 residues. CDR3 in DNA: TGTGCCAGTAGTAGCATGACTAACTATGGCTACACCTTC. This sequence encodes CASSSMTNYGYTF.

The chain links TRBV28 to TRBJ2-7, with 10 bases identical to TRBD1. Germline V gives CDR1 MDHEN, CDR2 SYDVKM. V shed 8 bases, J shed 8 bases, and the junction held 9 bases outside the gene matches. This CDR3 region has 13 residues. DNA for the CDR3: TGTGCCAGCCGAGGACAGGGGGAAGGTCAGCAGTACTTC. This codes for CASRGQGEGQQYF.

J is TRBJ1-1 and V is TRBV30; D gene ambiguous. Germline V gene sequence: CDR1 GTSNPN, CDR2 SVGIG (reference sequence). The CDR3 is 15 amino acids. Trimming pared 3 bases from V and 0 bases from J, leaving 14 bases between. CDR3: CAWRREDVMNTEAFF. The CDR3 nucleotides are TGTGCCTGGAGACGCGAAGATGTCATGAACACTGAAGCTTTCTTT.

V usage is TRBV20-1 and J usage is TRBJ2-5; 7 bases line up with TRBD1. The CDR3 spans 15 residues. The J segment lost 3 bases and the V segment lost 2 bases, leaving 9 bases of the junction unmatched. Germline-derived CDR1 and CDR2 are DFQATT and SNEGSKA (reference sequence). CDR3 sequence reads: CSARTLGTAEETQYF. For the CDR3, the DNA is TGCAGTGCTAGAACCCTCGGGACAGCGGAAGAGACCCAGTACTTC.

The V gene is TRBV12-3 or TRBV12-4, the J gene TRBJ2-2; D gene ambiguous. The CDR3 spans 12 residues. The V end lost 8 bases, the J end lost 4 bases, and 8 bases lay between the germline ends. Here the CDR3 reads CASRHSTGELFF. The CDR3 coding sequence is TGTGCCAGCCGACATTCCACCGGGGAGCTGTTTTTT.

The V and J genes are TRBV20-1 and TRBJ2-7; 11 positions agree with TRBD2. The junction had 2 bases not matched to a gene; V was cut back by 1 base and J by 3 bases. Germline V gene lookup returns CDR1 DFQATT and CDR2 SNEGSKA (reference sequence). This CDR3 has 14 amino acids. The DNA for the CDR3 is TGCAGTGCTAGAGGACTAGCGGGGAGCTACGAGCAGTACTTC. Its protein is CSARGLAGSYEQYF.

This clonotype was seen only a few times. The gene calls are TRBV19 and TRBJ2-7; D is undetermined. Trimming shortened V by 5 bases and J by 3 bases, and 11 bases separated the two germline ends. The germline CDR1 and CDR2 sequences are LNHDA and SQIVND (reference sequence). The CDR3 sequence is 13 residues long. DNA for the CDR3: TGTGCCAGTAGTCGGCCAGAAGGCTACGAGCAGTACTTC. Residues: CASSRPEGYEQYF.

The rearrangement joins TRBV4-2 to TRBJ2-7; no definite D call. Germline assignment: CDR1 LGHNA and CDR2 YNFKEQ. This CDR3 is built from 14 residues. V shed 1 base and J shed 0 bases, with 7 bases lying between them. CDR3 sequence reads: CASSQGWTSYEQYF. CDR3 nucleotides: TGTGCCAGCAGCCAAGGTTGGACCTCCTACGAGCAGTACTTC.

The chain joins TRBV7-7 to TRBJ2-1; 11 bases are a match to TRBD2. The germline gives CDR1 SSHAT, CDR2 FNYEAQ (reference sequence). Losses at the gene ends were 4 bases for V and 2 bases for J; bases not matched to a gene: 1. The CDR3 covers 15 residues. DNA of the CDR3: TGTGCCAGCAGCTCTAGCGGGGGGCCCTACAATGAGCAGTTCTTC. Protein product: CASSSSGGPYNEQFF.

Here the CDR3 DNA reads TGTGCCTGGACCTCGGGAGCCTCCTACGAGCAGTACTTC. Protein sequence: CAWTSGASYEQYF. The chain employs TRBV30 and TRBJ2-7, with a tentative D call TRBD2 (6 bases). The germline V gene encodes CDR1 GTSNPN and CDR2 SVGIG (reference sequence). The CDR3 sequence is 13 residues long. V was clipped by 4 bases and J by 0 bases, with 10 bases between them.

V and J are TRBV7-9 and TRBJ2-7; D remains unclear. The V and J ends lost 4 bases and 1 base respectively, with 8 bases between them. Germline assignment: CDR1 SEHNR and CDR2 FQNEAQ (reference sequence). The CDR3 extends over 13 amino acids. The CDR3 DNA reads TGTGCCAGCAGCTCATCCAGTTCCTACGAGCAGTACTTC. Protein: CASSSSSSYEQYF.

This rearrangement joins TRBV15 to TRBJ1-3, with 9 nucleotides matching TRBD1. Germline CDR1 LNHNV, CDR2 YYDKDF (reference sequence). V was pared by 5 bases and J by 1 base, with 9 bases of the junction left unmatched. This CDR3 region has 17 residues. CDR3 sequence: CATSAPGQGRSGNTIYF. CDR3 nucleotides: TGTGCCACCAGCGCACCGGGACAGGGAAGGTCTGGAAACACCATATATTTT.

This rearrangement joins TRBV29-1 to TRBJ1-2; no reliable D call. Trimming removed 3 bases at V and 5 bases at J, with 13 bases between. From germline, CDR1 is SQVTM and CDR2 ANQGSEA. The CDR3 loop spans 13 amino acids. DNA for the CDR3: TGCAGCGTTGATACGTCCCAGCAATATGGCTACACCTTC. This codes for CSVDTSQQYGYTF.

This chain links TRBV6-5 with TRBJ2-1, with D hard to call. The germline gives CDR1 MNHEY, CDR2 SVGAGI. The V end was cut by 5 bases, the J end by 2 bases, with 13 bases between. The CDR3 runs 15 residues. The CDR3 DNA follows: TGTGCCAGCAGTGTGAGCAACCCCCCCTACAATGAGCAGTTCTTC. Protein: CASSVSNPPYNEQFF.

This chain uses TRBV5-1 with TRBJ2-7, with D maybe TRBD1 (5 bases). The V end was cut by 0 bases, the J end by 6 bases, with 19 bases between. The CDR3 totals 16 residues. Germline V gene lookup returns CDR1 SGHRS and CDR2 YFSETQ. The CDR3 DNA is TGCGCCAGCAGCTTGGGACCTCTGGACACGACCACCGAGCAGTACTTC. It is translated as CASSLGPLDTTTEQYF. Based on the CDR3 plus reference TRBV5-1 and TRBJ2-7, the full variable domain is KAGVTQTPRYLIKTRGQQVTLSCSPISGHRSVSWYQQTPGQGLQFLFEYFSETQRNKGNFPGRFSGRQFSNSRSEMNVSTLELGDSALYLCASSLGPLDTTTEQYFGPGTRLTVT.

This clonotype was counted between two and nine times. The chain links TRBV29-1 to TRBJ2-3, with no clear D. The V gene's germline CDR1 is SQVTM and CDR2 ANQGSEA. The CDR3 consists of 10 residues. The V end lost 6 bases, the J end lost 6 bases, and 7 bases lay between the germline ends. The CDR3 nucleotides read TGCAGCGTCCGGTGGGATACGCAGTATTTT. Its translation: CSVRWDTQYF.

The V and J genes are TRBV19 and TRBJ2-3; 9 bases are shared with TRBD2. V lost 3 bases, J lost 6 bases, and 16 bases stayed unmatched. The CDR3 sequence is 18 residues long. CDR1 is LNHDA and CDR2 is SQIVND in the germline V gene (reference sequence). The CDR3 sequence: CASSISTSGRRSADTQYF. The CDR3 region has the DNA TGTGCCAGTAGTATCTCTACTAGCGGGCGCCGCAGCGCTGATACGCAGTATTTT.

This chain connects TRBV20-1 to TRBJ2-7; 8 bases fit TRBD1. Germline V gene lookup returns CDR1 DFQATT and CDR2 SNEGSKA (reference sequence). The CDR3 spans 13 residues. V was pared by 8 bases and J by 0 bases, with 6 bases of the junction left unmatched. CDR3 in amino acids: CSSTGVSSYEQYF. For the CDR3, the DNA is TGCAGTTCGACAGGGGTGAGCTCCTACGAGCAGTACTTC.

The rearrangement links TRBV14 to TRBJ2-3; unclear D gene. V was cut by 1 base and J by 1 base, with 6 bases left in between. Germline V gene lookup returns CDR1 SGHDN and CDR2 FVKESK. CDR3 size: 14 residues. CDR3 region: CASSQVAGTDTQYF. CDR3 in DNA: TGTGCCAGCAGCCAAGTGGCAGGCACAGATACGCAGTATTTT.

J is TRBJ2-3 and V is TRBV4-1; D is ambiguous. This CDR3 contains 14 residues. Germline values: CDR1 MGHRA, CDR2 YSYEKL. V gave up 0 bases and J gave up 3 bases, with 7 bases separating them. CDR3 sequence reads: CASSQELGTDTQYF. The CDR3 DNA reads TGCGCCAGCAGCCAAGAATTAGGGACAGATACGCAGTATTTT.

The rearrangement joins TRBV5-1 to TRBJ2-7; 12 bases align to TRBD2. CDR3 length: 17 amino acids. V gave up 0 bases and J gave up 5 bases; unmatched junction bases: 9. Germline CDR1 SGHRS, CDR2 YFSETQ. This CDR3 is CASSLVPSGGALDEQYF. As DNA, the CDR3 is TGCGCCAGCAGCTTGGTACCTAGCGGGGGGGCCTTGGACGAGCAGTACTTC.